This T cell receptor beta chain stems from a study of shared clonotypes between healthy human individuals. TCRdb's copy holds only in-frame clones and misses some; the assay was immunoSEQ multiplex PCR. This table holds 300,000 or so clones, around two thirds found once. The CDR3 loop spans 15 amino acids. The germline CDR1 and CDR2 sequences are SGHAT and FQNNGV. V lost 5 bases, J lost 7 bases, and 18 bases lay in between. Division of CD4+ cells produced a CD45RA+ naive subset and a CD45RA-negative memory subset. This sequence joins TRBV11-2 and TRBJ1-5; weak D call: TRBD1 (5 bases). The TCR originated in a man aged 25 to 40 in good health. Sequencing was carried out using memory CD4+ T cells sorted from blood. Subset in this sample: CD45RA-negative fraction. This chain's CDR3 is CASSPNQFGGQPQHF. The CDR3 DNA is TGTGCCAGCAGCCCAAACCAGTTCGGGGGGCAGCCCCAGCATTTT.